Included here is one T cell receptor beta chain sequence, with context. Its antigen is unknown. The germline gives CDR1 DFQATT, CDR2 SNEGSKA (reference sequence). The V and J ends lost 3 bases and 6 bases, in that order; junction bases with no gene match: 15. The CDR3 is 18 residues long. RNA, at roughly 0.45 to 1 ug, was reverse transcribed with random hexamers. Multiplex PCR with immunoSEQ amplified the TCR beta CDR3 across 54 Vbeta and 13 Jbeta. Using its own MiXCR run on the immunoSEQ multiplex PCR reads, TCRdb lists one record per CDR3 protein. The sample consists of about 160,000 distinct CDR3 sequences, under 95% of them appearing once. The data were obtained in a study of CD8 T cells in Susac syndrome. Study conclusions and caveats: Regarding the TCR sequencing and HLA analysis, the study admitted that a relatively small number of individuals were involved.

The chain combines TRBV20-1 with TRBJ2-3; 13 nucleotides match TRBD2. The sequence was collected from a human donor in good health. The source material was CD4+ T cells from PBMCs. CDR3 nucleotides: TGCAGTGCTAGCCTTGGACTAGCGGGGGCTTTCCTTCCGGATACGCAGTATTTT. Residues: CSASLGLAGAFLPDTQYF.